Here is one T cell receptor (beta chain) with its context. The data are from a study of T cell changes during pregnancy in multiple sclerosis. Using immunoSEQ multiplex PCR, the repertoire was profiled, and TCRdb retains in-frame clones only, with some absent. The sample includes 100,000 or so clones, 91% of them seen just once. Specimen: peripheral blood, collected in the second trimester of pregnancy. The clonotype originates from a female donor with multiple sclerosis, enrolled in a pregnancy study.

The chain's CDR3 is CASSERYDSEQFF. CDR3 nucleotide sequence: TGTGCCAGCAGTGAAAGGTACGACAGTGAGCAGTTCTTC. V usage is TRBV6-1 and J usage is TRBJ2-1, with D possibly TRBD1 on 5 matching bases. V lost 2 bases and J 9 bases, leaving 11 bases between the germline ends. CDR1 is MNHNS, CDR2 SASEGT, per germline. The CDR3 spans 13 residues.